This T cell receptor beta chain was profiled in a study of human T cells and chemical hapten exposure. The CDR3 spans 15 residues. Germline CDR1 is MDHEN and CDR2 is SYDVKM. V was pared by 4 bases and J by 5 bases, with 16 bases between. The table lists this clonotype with a few counts. TCRdb analysed the RACE reads with MiXCR anew, one entry per CDR3 protein. The repertoire holds 150,000 to 200,000 distinct CDR3 sequences, with approximately 15% as singletons. Noted time point: patch test 1, 2 weeks after DPC sensitization. Sample treatment: therapeutic diphenylcyclopropenone sensitization with weekly scalp DPC.

The chain carries TRBV28 and TRBJ2-3; no definite D call. This clonotype originated in a woman in her thirties with alopecia areata. Some clones in this sample may be carry-over from other donors' samples. The starting material was whole blood, obtained in connection with sensitization to the hapten diphenylcyclopropenone (DPC). CDR3 loop: CASSSPPLGQDTQYF. The CDR3 DNA reads TGTGCCAGCAGTTCCCCCCCCCTAGGGCAAGATACGCAGTATTTT. The full variable domain, its missing parts supplied by reference TRBV28 and TRBJ2-3, is DVKVTQSSRYLVKRTGEKVFLECVQDMDHENMFWYRQDPGLGLRLIYFSYDVKMKEKGDIPEGYSVSREKKERFSLILESASTNQTSMYLCASSSPPLGQDTQYFGPGTRLTVL.